This T cell receptor (beta chain) comes out of a study of CD8+ T cells in alopecia areata (dated by TCRdb to the late 2010s). Describing the broader study: Treated patients were enrolled in an open-label pilot trial of oral tofacitinib at 5 to 10 mg twice daily for moderate-to-severe alopecia areata. Patients stayed on tofacitinib for 6 to 18 months and then had 6 months of follow-up off drug so that delayed response and recurrence could be assessed. Biopsies were taken from tofacitinib-treated patients at baseline and again at 4 and 24 weeks into treatment, and several of those patients also had a later scalp biopsy. To study T cell clonal expansion in alopecia areata, the researchers applied high-throughput TCRbeta sequencing to both the C3H/HeJ mouse model and human patients. On the human side, TCRbeta sequencing was run on scalp tissue and on sorted CD4+ and CD8+ peripheral blood T cells from healthy controls and from alopecia areata patients with either patchy or totalis/universalis disease. RNA was obtained with the PAXgene miRNA kit for fixed scalp, the miRNeasy kit for PBMCs, and the RNeasy kit for mouse skin. TCRbeta CDR3 regions were amplified by immunoSEQ multiplex PCR using 35 Vbeta forward and 13 Jbeta reverse primers. Clonality in the scalp was compared among normal scalp (n=4), patchy alopecia areata scalp (n=8), and alopecia totalis/universalis scalp (n=8). For the treated patients, the SALT score, which quantifies what percentage of scalp surface area is affected, served as the measure of disease severity. Study-wide findings and limitations: With tofacitinib, both scalp clonality and the number of expanded CD8+ clones among the top 100 scalp clones went down significantly. Shared TCR sequences between patients were less evident than in mice, which may be partly attributable to HLA diversity in the patient population. Because the treated cohort was small and had only one nonresponder, larger studies are needed to examine links between baseline CD8+ expansion and response. Unlike mouse skin, which is dominated by gammadelta T cells, normal human skin has resident alphabeta T cells that are also sequenced, and this complicates analysis of the scalp TCR repertoire. Many expanded lesional clones were found to persist in scalp and blood during tofacitinib treatment, and relapse after treatment cessation may be partly explained by this persistence. Compared with normal scalp, lesional scalp, particularly in alopecia totalis/universalis, had higher clonality and more expanded CD8+ clones, which suggests antigenic drive.

Library preparation employed the immunoSEQ multiplex PCR assay. To provide template for TCR sequencing, every sample had RNA extracted and reverse transcribed into cDNA. First-strand cDNA was synthesized using SuperScript III with a 2:1 mix of oligo-dT and random hexamers. Amplification bias was assessed with a synthetic immune receptor repertoire, and residual bias was removed computationally. On the authors' methods: Raw reads were preprocessed to remove errors, and CDR3 was defined according to IMGT conventions as the region from the conserved cysteine to phenylalanine. To get clonality, Shannon entropy was normalized by log2 of the number of productive unique TCRs and the result was subtracted from 1. Whether scalp clones were CD4 or CD8 was inferred by matching scalp TCRbeta sequences against CD4 and CD8 repertoires sorted from blood. The table was pulled from immuneACCESS by TCRdb, which kept in-frame rearrangements only. Such tables lose some clones; where checked, under half of the loss comes from unresolved V genes, and the rest has no known cause. V and J calls and clone size are copied from that table; D and trimming were computed from the DNA. Here the sample has about 210,000 clones; 40% to 55% occur a single time. In total, the top ten clones hold around 2.8% of the sample.

About this clone itself: Its antigen remains undetermined. No qualities accompany the bases; no much larger clone lies one base away.

The treatment or condition label of this sample denotes: oral pan-JAK inhibitor, 5-10 mg twice daily. Peripheral blood and lesional scalp punch biopsies were obtained from patients with alopecia areata. PBMCs were separated by density centrifugation and stained for CD3, CD4 and CD8, after which CD4+ and CD8+ T cells were sorted on a FACSAria. Based on the germline V gene, the CDR1 and CDR2 sequences are SNHLY and FYNNEI. Spanning cysteine to phenylalanine, the CDR3 consists of 14 amino acids. Left in the record is the CDR3 DNA by itself, 42 bases read in frame from the first base. V is pruned by 10 bases and J by 0 bases, leaving 8 bases of the junction without a gene match.

The sample here was CD4+ T cells sorted from blood, taken at roughly week 36, from a patient treated with tofacitinib. This TCR was recovered from a human donor with alopecia areata. Recombination connected TRBV2 to TRBJ2-7; 8 of the junction bases match TRBD1. The nucleotide sequence is given as TGTGCCACCCGGAGGGACAGGTCCTCCTACGAGCAGTACTTC. Its product reads: CATRRDRSSYEQYF.